This T cell receptor beta chain was observed in a study of T-cell memory formation after mild COVID-19. V lost 0 bases to trimming and J lost 5 bases, with 10 bases between them. The CDR3 is 15 residues long. Germline loops: CDR1 MNHEY, CDR2 SVGEGT. This clonotype has a handful of counts. What it recognizes is unknown. cDNA libraries for TCR alpha and TCR beta, carrying sample barcodes and UMIs, came from 5'RACE with constant-segment primers. Each CDR3 protein gets one entry after TCRdb re-called the 5' RACE reads with MiXCR. The table records some 150,000 distinct CDR3 sequences, around 15% of them present only once. General observations from the study: Among clones contracting day 15 to 85, CD4/CD8 was balanced, whereas later expanders leaned CD4+.

The sequence derives from an adult woman who had mild COVID-19 (a few samples of this study predate the infection). Cell type and time point are not known. The specimen was PBMCs or a T cell subset sorted from them (not recorded which). The chain recombines TRBV6-2 or TRBV6-3 with TRBJ2-2, with D possibly matching TRBD1 (5 bases). CDR3 sequence: CASSYSGQATGELFF. The CDR3 DNA follows: TGTGCCAGCAGTTACTCGGGGCAGGCGACCGGGGAGCTGTTTTTT.